The following is a T cell receptor (beta chain) sequence with its context. This sample is part of a study of blood T cell repertoires in COVID-19. About the study: The samples span acute and convalescent COVID-19 from the United States, Italy and Spain.

Authors' methods: Amplification of reference gene primers provided the estimated nucleated cell counts. The assay was immunoSEQ multiplex PCR, and TCRdb's table has in-frame clones only and misses some. Clone size and V and J calls were adopted from that table, with D and trimming inferred from the DNA. This table holds about 92,000 clones, 65% to 90% found once. V lost 3 bases to trimming and J lost 2 bases; unmatched junction nucleotides: 4. CDR3 length equals 15 residues. CDR1 and CDR2 from the germline V gene are KGHSH and LQKENI. V is TRBV18 and J is TRBJ1-1, with 9 bases aligning to TRBD1. The origin of this receptor is a woman older than 75 with active or convalescent COVID-19. The specimen sequenced was peripheral blood. The CDR3: CASSPLTGGNTEAFF. The CDR3 nucleotides read TGTGCCAGCTCACCTCTGACAGGGGGAAACACTGAAGCTTTCTTT.